The 29 T cell receptor beta chains presented below share a single source sample, sequenced in a study of blood T cell repertoires in COVID-19. Clones were sequenced by immunoSEQ multiplex PCR, and TCRdb holds only the in-frame ones, with some missing. The sample contains hundreds of thousands of clones, about 88% of which appear only once. Specimen: peripheral blood. Receptors were obtained from an older woman with COVID-19, enrolled during active disease.

For this clone: The sample has other DNA sequences that encode this CDR3 too. The V call is TRBV7-3, the J call TRBJ1-1; maybe TRBD1 (6 bases). The length of the CDR3 is 13 residues. Trimming shortened V by 5 bases and J by 1 base, and 8 bases separated the two germline ends. The germline gives CDR1 SGHTA, CDR2 FQGTGA. The CDR3: CASSLQGNTEAFF. CDR3 bases: TGTGCCAGCAGCCTACAGGGGAACACTGAAGCTTTCTTT.

J is TRBJ2-7 and V is TRBV29-1; possible D gene TRBD2, 6 bases. This CDR3 spans 12 amino acids. Trimming cost V 3 bases and J 6 bases, with 12 bases left between them. In germline, CDR1 is SQVTM, CDR2 ANQGSEA. For the CDR3, the DNA is TGCAGCGTTGAGCAGGGAGGTGGCGAGCAGTACTTC. It translates to CSVEQGGGEQYF.

In regard to this clone: The junction departs from germline at one end; a sequencing error may be responsible. The chain has TRBV11-2 and TRBJ2-5; perhaps TRBD2 as D (6 bases). The germline V gene has CDR1 SGHAT and CDR2 FQNNGV. The CDR3 runs 14 residues. CDR3 in DNA: TGTGCCAGCACCTTAAATGGGGGGTGGGAGACCCAGTACTTC. This sequence encodes CASTLNGGWETQYF. The entire variable domain, with the rest obtained from reference TRBV11-2 and TRBJ2-5, is as follows: EAGVAQSPRYKIIEKRQSVAFWCNPISGHATLYWYQQILGQGPKLLIQFQNNGVVDDSQLPKDRFSAERLKGVDSTLKIQPAKLEDSAVYLCASTLNGGWETQYFGPGTRLLVL.

The J gene is TRBJ2-3, the V gene TRBV2; 7 nucleotides agree with TRBD1. CDR1 and CDR2 (germline): SNHLY, FYNNEI. The V and J ends lost 4 bases and 5 bases, in that order; junction bases with no gene match: 6. CDR3 length: 14 amino acids. The CDR3 loop is CASSVQGSGDTQYF. In DNA form, the CDR3 reads TGTGCCAGCAGTGTACAGGGGAGCGGAGATACGCAGTATTTT.

This clone was counted once. The CDR3 DNA sequence: TGCGCCAGCAGTGCCGGGACAGGGGATGGCTACACCTTC. The encoded protein is CASSAGTGDGYTF. The gene calls are TRBV10-2 and TRBJ1-2; 10 bases match TRBD1. V shed 4 bases, J shed 6 bases, and the junction held 2 bases outside the gene matches. Per the germline V gene, CDR1 is WSHSY and CDR2 is SAAADI. This CDR3 has 13 amino acids.

The V gene is TRBV7-2, the J gene TRBJ1-5, with 7 nucleotides matching TRBD1. V lost 6 bases and J lost 3; bases outside the gene matches: 5. Germline CDR1 and CDR2: SGHTA and FQGNSA. CDR3 length: 14 amino acids. CDR3 nucleotides: TGTGCCAGCAGGACGACAGGGCTCAATCAGCCCCAGCATTTT. Amino acids: CASRTTGLNQPQHF.

The J gene is TRBJ1-2, the V gene TRBV2; D uncertain. The CDR3 totals 14 residues. Germline CDR1 reads SNHLY; CDR2 reads FYNNEI. The V end lost 6 bases, the J end lost 6 bases, and 17 bases lay between the germline ends. CDR3 sequence reads: CASSLGRGRDGYTF. CDR3 bases: TGTGCCAGCAGCCTTGGACGGGGTCGGGATGGCTACACCTTC.

Points on this clone: Compared with germline, one end of the junction differs, possibly owing to a read error. This sequence joins TRBV5-4 and TRBJ1-1; 10 bases agree with TRBD1. From germline, CDR1 is SGHNT and CDR2 YYREEE (reference sequence). The CDR3 is 14 amino acids. CDR3 sequence: CASSLGQGITEAFF. The CDR3 DNA reads as TGTGCCAGCAGTTTGGGACAGGGGATCACTGAAGCTTTCTTT.

The chain has TRBV6-6 and TRBJ1-4; no clear D. V was trimmed by 2 bases and J by 8 bases, leaving 3 bases between them. Germline V gene sequence: CDR1 MNHNY, CDR2 SVGAGI (reference sequence). The CDR3 length is 11 residues. The CDR3 DNA reads TGTGCCAGCAGTTACCAGGAAAAACTGTTTTTT. This gives the protein CASSYQEKLFF.

The chain is built from TRBV7-9 and TRBJ2-1; 13 bases align to TRBD2. Trimming took 3 bases from V and 7 from J; bases not matched to a gene: 6. Germline values: CDR1 SEHNR, CDR2 FQNEAQ (reference sequence). CDR3 length equals 16 residues. The CDR3 is CASSFGQGLAGNEQFF. DNA of the CDR3: TGTGCCAGCAGCTTTGGACAGGGACTAGCGGGGAATGAGCAGTTCTTC.

This rearrangement joins TRBV5-4 to TRBJ1-2; possible D gene TRBD1, 6 bases. CDR1 SGHNT and CDR2 YYREEE come from the germline V gene (reference sequence). V shed 3 bases and J shed 2 bases, with 23 bases lying between them. The CDR3 is 18 amino acids. Written as DNA, the CDR3 is TGTGCCAGCAGCTACGGGGGGGCGGACTTCTTGGCAAACTATGGCTACACCTTC. As protein: CASSYGGADFLANYGYTF.

This clone was seen once. The V gene is TRBV2, the J gene TRBJ1-6; D might be TRBD1 (6 bases). V gave up 4 bases and J gave up 5 bases, with 9 bases separating them. CDR1 and CDR2 from the germline V gene are SNHLY and FYNNEI. CDR3 length equals 14 residues. The CDR3 here is CASSAGTNNSPLHF. The CDR3 bases are TGTGCCAGCAGTGCCGGGACAAATAATTCACCCCTCCACTTT.

This chain uses TRBV19 with TRBJ1-2; D ambiguous. Germline V lookup: CDR1 LNHDA, CDR2 SQIVND (reference sequence). The CDR3 totals 14 residues. Trimming left V 6 bases short and J 8 bases short, with 19 bases between. For the CDR3, the DNA is TGTGCCAGTAGCCGAATGAACAGCGGAGGCGGCTACACCTTC. This encodes CASSRMNSGGGYTF.

V is TRBV2 and J is TRBJ1-1; maybe TRBD1 (6 bases). V gave up 7 bases and J gave up 0 bases, with 12 bases separating them. CDR1 is SNHLY and CDR2 is FYNNEI in the germline V gene. This CDR3 has 14 amino acids. CDR3 bases: TGTGCCAGCATTCCGAGGGGGTTGAACACTGAAGCTTTCTTT. Its protein is CASIPRGLNTEAFF. The variable domain in full, with the rest retrieved from reference TRBV2 and TRBJ1-1, is EPEVTQTPSHQVTQMGQEVILRCVPISNHLYFYWYRQILGQKVEFLVSFYNNEISEKSEIFDDQFSVERPDGSNFTLKIRSTKLEDSAMYFCASIPRGLNTEAFFGQGTRLTVV.

This clone was detected once. The genes are TRBV14 and TRBJ2-3, with 12 bases matching TRBD2. Germline assignment: CDR1 SGHDN and CDR2 FVKESK. The CDR3 is made up of 13 amino acids. The trim removed 7 bases at V and 6 bases at J, leaving 2 bases unmatched. DNA for the CDR3: TGTGCCAGCAAACTAGCGGGAGGCGATACGCAGTATTTT. This codes for CASKLAGGDTQYF. Complete variable domain (other parts from reference TRBV14 and TRBJ2-3): EAGVTQFPSHSVIEKGQTVTLRCDPISGHDNLYWYRRVMGKEIKFLLHFVKESKQDESGMPNNRFLAERTGGTYSTLKVQPAELEDSGVYFCASKLAGGDTQYFGPGTRLTVL.

This sequence joins TRBV6-5 and TRBJ2-1, with 9 bases aligning to TRBD1. Germline lookup yields CDR1 MNHEY and CDR2 SVGAGI. This CDR3 region has 12 residues. Trimming took 8 bases from V and 7 from J; bases not matched to a gene: 3. DNA of the CDR3: TGTGCCAGCGGACAGGGGAGAAATGAGCAGTTCTTC. Translation: CASGQGRNEQFF.

The chain couples TRBV6-6 to TRBJ2-3, with TRBD1 as a possible D gene (5 bases). Per the germline V gene, CDR1 is MNHNY and CDR2 is SVGAGI (reference sequence). The CDR3 is made up of 16 amino acids. V was cut by 6 bases and J by 6 bases, with 22 bases left in between. The CDR3 spells CASSDPVTVHMDTQYF. CDR3 DNA sequence: TGTGCCAGCAGCGACCCCGTGACAGTACATATGGATACGCAGTATTTT.

The V gene is TRBV1, the J gene TRBJ2-7; TRBD2, the table's D call, lacks a check against the DNA. TRBV1 is a pseudogene segment. The CDR3 totals 13 residues. CDR3 sequence reads: CTSSKTSGDEQYF. The CDR3 DNA is TGCACCAGCAGTAAGACTAGCGGGGACGAGCAGTACTTC.

The gene calls are TRBV14 and TRBJ1-2; a possible D gene is TRBD1 (5 bases). This CDR3 contains 13 residues. Trimming shortened V by 6 bases and J by 0 bases, and 8 bases separated the two germline ends. The germline CDR1 and CDR2 sequences are SGHDN and FVKESK. The CDR3 loop reads CASSRQTNYGYTF. DNA for the CDR3: TGTGCCAGCAGTCGACAGACTAACTATGGCTACACCTTC.

The chain combines TRBV9 with TRBJ2-1, with 10 bases identical to TRBD2. V lost 3 bases and J lost 2; bases outside the gene matches: 8. The CDR3 sequence is 17 residues long. Germline V gene lookup returns CDR1 SGDLS and CDR2 YYNGEE. CDR3 nucleotides: TGTGCCAGCAGCGGGCCATCAGCGGGGGGGCCCTACAATGAGCAGTTCTTC. Translated: CASSGPSAGGPYNEQFF.

In its sample, this clone was seen a few times. The chain couples TRBV6-2 or TRBV6-3 to TRBJ1-1; maybe TRBD1 (6 bases). The CDR3 runs 13 residues. Germline loops: CDR1 MNHEY, CDR2 SVGEGT. V was cut by 6 bases and J by 6 bases, with 14 bases left in between. CDR3 protein: CASSIVGAAEAFF. DNA for the CDR3: TGTGCCAGCAGCATCGTGGGGGCGGCTGAAGCTTTCTTT.

The chain carries TRBV3-1 (or the pseudogene TRBV3-2) and TRBJ2-5; 8 nucleotides align to TRBD2. Germline trimming cut 2 bases from V and 5 bases from J; bases unmatched to any gene: 10. This CDR3 has 16 amino acids. The germline V gene encodes CDR1 LGHDT and CDR2 YNNKEL (reference sequence). CDR3 in amino acids: CASSQPGGAQQETQYF. The CDR3 nucleotides read TGTGCCAGCAGCCAACCCGGGGGGGCGCAACAGGAGACCCAGTACTTC.

V gene TRBV6-5 combines with J gene TRBJ2-7, with D maybe TRBD2 (6 bases). The germline gives CDR1 MNHEY, CDR2 SVGAGI. This CDR3 contains 15 residues. Trimming removed 6 bases at V and 0 bases at J, with 15 bases between. The CDR3 loop is CASRGDGGSSYEQYF. The DNA of the CDR3 is TGTGCCAGCAGGGGGGACGGAGGGAGCTCCTACGAGCAGTACTTC.

The chain joins TRBV5-6 to TRBJ2-7; D might be TRBD2 (6 bases). The CDR3 runs to 14 residues. Trimming removed 7 bases from V and 0 bases from J, with 14 bases in between. CDR1 and CDR2 from the germline V gene are SGHDT and YYEEEE. Here the CDR3 reads CASSRRRASYEQYF. CDR3 DNA: TGTGCCAGCTCCCGAAGGAGGGCCTCCTACGAGCAGTACTTC.

V and J are TRBV2 and TRBJ2-7, with D maybe TRBD2 (5 bases). Germline CDR1 reads SNHLY; CDR2 reads FYNNEI. V lost 6 bases to trimming and J lost 2 bases, with 17 bases between them. The CDR3 has 15 residues. The CDR3 DNA reads TGTGCCAGCAGGAGAGGGATTACAATCGCCTACGAGCAGTACTTC. Protein product: CASRRGITIAYEQYF.

The rearrangement links TRBV5-4 to TRBJ2-4; 11 nucleotides match TRBD2. CDR1 SGHNT and CDR2 YYREEE come from the germline V gene (reference sequence). The CDR3 sequence is 14 residues long. V shed 2 bases and J 6 bases; nucleotides not matched to a gene: 1. The CDR3 region is CASSLGTSGNIQYF. CDR3 nucleotides: TGTGCCAGCAGCTTAGGGACTAGCGGAAACATTCAGTACTTC. Variable domain in full (rest from reference TRBV5-4 and TRBJ2-4): ETGVTQSPTHLIKTRGQQVTLRCSSQSGHNTVSWYQQALGQGPQFIFQYYREEENGRGNFPPRFSGLQFPNYSSELNVNALELDDSALYLCASSLGTSGNIQYFGAGTRLSVL.

This rearrangement joins TRBV7-2 to TRBJ2-3, with D uncertain. The CDR3 is 12 amino acids. V lost 5 bases and J 6 bases, leaving 9 bases between the germline ends. Germline V CDR1 and CDR2: SGHTA, FQGNSA. The CDR3 protein is CASSQQSDTQYF. In DNA, the CDR3 is TGTGCCAGCAGCCAACAATCCGATACGCAGTATTTT.

This clone has just one count. V and J are TRBV18 and TRBJ1-1, with D perhaps TRBD1 (5 bases). Trimming shortened V by 5 bases and J by 3 bases, and 13 bases separated the two germline ends. Looked up from germline, CDR1 is KGHSH and CDR2 is LQKENI. This CDR3 has 14 amino acids. The CDR3 sequence is CASSELQGDTEAFF. The CDR3 nucleotides are TGTGCCAGCTCAGAGCTTCAGGGCGACACTGAAGCTTTCTTT.

The chain joins TRBV4-2 to TRBJ2-7, with TRBD2 matching 10 bases. CDR3 size: 17 residues. Germline V gene sequence: CDR1 LGHNA, CDR2 YNFKEQ. V was clipped by 0 bases and J by 4 bases; unmatched bases: 9. The CDR3 reads CASSQDYLAGALYEQYF. In nucleotides, the CDR3 is TGTGCCAGCAGCCAAGATTACCTAGCGGGGGCCTTATACGAGCAGTACTTC.